The T cell receptor beta chain described here comes from a study of blood T cell repertoires in COVID-19. Overall study: Samples representing acute and convalescent COVID-19 were sourced from the United States, Italy and Spain. PBMCs, B-cell-depleted T cells, or T cells were the source of the cDNA or gDNA that made up the material.

Data came from immunoSEQ multiplex PCR; TCRdb stores just in-frame clones and leaves some out. Here the sample spans about 250,000 clones, 70% to 90% being singletons. This receptor was taken from a man aged 18 to 30 with active or convalescent COVID-19. The sample consisted of peripheral blood.

CDR3 coding DNA: TGTGCCAGCAGCGTAGCTCTACAGAGAGATGAAAAACTGTTTTTT. It is translated as CASSVALQRDEKLFF. The chain joins TRBV9 to TRBJ1-4; the D is unclear. Trimming removed 0 bases from V and 6 bases from J, with 12 bases in between. CDR1 is SGDLS, CDR2 YYNGEE, per germline. CDR3 length: 15 amino acids.